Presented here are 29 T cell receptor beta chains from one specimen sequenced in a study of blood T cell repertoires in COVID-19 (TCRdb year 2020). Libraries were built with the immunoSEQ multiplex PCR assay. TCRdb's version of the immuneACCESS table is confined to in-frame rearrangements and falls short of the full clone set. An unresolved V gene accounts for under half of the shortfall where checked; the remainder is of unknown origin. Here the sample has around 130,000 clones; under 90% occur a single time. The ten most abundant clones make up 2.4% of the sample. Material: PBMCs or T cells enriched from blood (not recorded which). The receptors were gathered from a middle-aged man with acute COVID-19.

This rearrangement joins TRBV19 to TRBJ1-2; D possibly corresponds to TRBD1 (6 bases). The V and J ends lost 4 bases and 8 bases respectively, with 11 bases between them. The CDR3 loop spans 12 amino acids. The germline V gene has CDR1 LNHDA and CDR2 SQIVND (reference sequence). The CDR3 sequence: CASSSSGVGYTF. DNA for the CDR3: TGTGCCAGTAGTAGTTCAGGGGTCGGCTACACCTTC.

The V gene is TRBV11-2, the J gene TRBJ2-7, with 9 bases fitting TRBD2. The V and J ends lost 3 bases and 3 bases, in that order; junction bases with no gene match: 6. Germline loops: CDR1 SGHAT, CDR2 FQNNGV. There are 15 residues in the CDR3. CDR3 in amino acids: CASSFSLAGGYEQYF. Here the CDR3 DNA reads TGTGCCAGCAGCTTCTCACTAGCGGGTGGCTACGAGCAGTACTTC.

Here the CDR3 DNA reads TGTGCCAGCAGCCAAGACCAGGGAGGGACTGAAGCTTTCTTT. Protein: CASSQDQGGTEAFF. The rearrangement uses TRBV3-1 (or the pseudogene TRBV3-2) and TRBJ1-1, with a weak D call TRBD1 (5 bases). V lost 0 bases and J lost 5, with 10 bases in between. This CDR3 has 14 amino acids. Looked up from germline, CDR1 is LGHDT and CDR2 is YNNKEL (reference sequence).

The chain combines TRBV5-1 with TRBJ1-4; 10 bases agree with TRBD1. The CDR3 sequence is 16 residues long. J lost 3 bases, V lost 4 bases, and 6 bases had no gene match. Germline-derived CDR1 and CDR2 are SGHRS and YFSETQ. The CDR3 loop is CASSQDRGGANEKLFF. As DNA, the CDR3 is TGCGCCAGCAGCCAGGACAGGGGGGGAGCTAATGAAAAACTGTTTTTT.

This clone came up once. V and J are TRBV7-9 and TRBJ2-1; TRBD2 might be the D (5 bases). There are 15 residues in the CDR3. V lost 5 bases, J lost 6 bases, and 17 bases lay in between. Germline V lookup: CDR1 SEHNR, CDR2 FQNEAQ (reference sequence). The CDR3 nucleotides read TGTGCCAGCAGCGGAGGACCTAACACCTTCAATGAGCAGTTCTTC. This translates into CASSGGPNTFNEQFF.

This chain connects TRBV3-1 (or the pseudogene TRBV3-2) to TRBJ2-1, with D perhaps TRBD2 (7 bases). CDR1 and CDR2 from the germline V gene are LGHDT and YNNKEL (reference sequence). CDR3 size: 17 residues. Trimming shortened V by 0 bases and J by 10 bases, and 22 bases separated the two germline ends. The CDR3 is CASSQDGGGRLALEQFF. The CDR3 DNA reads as TGTGCCAGCAGCCAAGATGGAGGGGGTAGACTAGCATTGGAGCAGTTCTTC.

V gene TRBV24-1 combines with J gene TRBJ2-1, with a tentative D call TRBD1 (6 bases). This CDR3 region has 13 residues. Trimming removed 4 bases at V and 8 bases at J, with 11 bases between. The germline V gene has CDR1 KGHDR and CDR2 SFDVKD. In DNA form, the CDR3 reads TGTGCCACCAGTGACCCCTACAGGGATGAGCAGTTCTTC. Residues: CATSDPYRDEQFF.

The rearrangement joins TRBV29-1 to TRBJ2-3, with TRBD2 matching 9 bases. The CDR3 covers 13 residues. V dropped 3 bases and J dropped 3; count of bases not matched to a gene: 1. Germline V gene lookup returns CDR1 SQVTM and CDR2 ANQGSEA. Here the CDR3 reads CSVDSGSTDTQYF. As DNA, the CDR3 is TGCAGCGTTGATAGCGGGAGTACAGATACGCAGTATTTT.

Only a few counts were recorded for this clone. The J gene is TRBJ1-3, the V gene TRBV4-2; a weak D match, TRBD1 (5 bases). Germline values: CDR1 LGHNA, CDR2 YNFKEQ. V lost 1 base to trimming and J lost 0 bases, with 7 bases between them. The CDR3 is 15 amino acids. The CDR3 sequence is CASSQAGNSGNTIYF. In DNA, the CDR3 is TGTGCCAGCAGCCAAGCAGGGAACTCTGGAAACACCATATATTTT.

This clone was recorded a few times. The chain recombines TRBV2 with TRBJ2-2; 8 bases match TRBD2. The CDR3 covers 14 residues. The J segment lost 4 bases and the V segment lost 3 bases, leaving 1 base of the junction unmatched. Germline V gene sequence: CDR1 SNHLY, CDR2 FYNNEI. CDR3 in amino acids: CASSERGVTGELFF. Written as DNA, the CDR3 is TGTGCCAGCAGTGAGCGGGGGGTCACCGGGGAGCTGTTTTTT. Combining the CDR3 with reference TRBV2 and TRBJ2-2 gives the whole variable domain EPEVTQTPSHQVTQMGQEVILRCVPISNHLYFYWYRQILGQKVEFLVSFYNNEISEKSEIFDDQFSVERPDGSNFTLKIRSTKLEDSAMYFCASSERGVTGELFFGEGSRLTVL.

CDR3 sequence reads: CASSQGASGYTF. The CDR3 DNA is TGTGCCAGTTCACAGGGGGCAAGTGGCTACACCTTC. This chain links TRBV6-6 with TRBJ1-2; 9 bases map to TRBD1. This CDR3 has 12 residues. Germline V gives CDR1 MNHNY, CDR2 SVGAGI (reference sequence). The J segment lost 7 bases and the V segment lost 9 bases, leaving 6 bases of the junction unmatched.

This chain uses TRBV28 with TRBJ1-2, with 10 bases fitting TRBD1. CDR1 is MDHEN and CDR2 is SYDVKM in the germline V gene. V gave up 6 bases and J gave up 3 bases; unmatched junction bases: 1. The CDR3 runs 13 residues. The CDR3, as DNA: TGTGCCAGCAGAGGGACAGGGGACTATGGCTACACCTTC. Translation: CASRGTGDYGYTF.

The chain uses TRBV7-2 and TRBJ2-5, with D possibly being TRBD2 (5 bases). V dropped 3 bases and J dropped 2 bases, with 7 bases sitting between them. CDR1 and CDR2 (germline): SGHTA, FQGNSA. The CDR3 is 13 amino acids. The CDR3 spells CASSFERQETQYF. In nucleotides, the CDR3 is TGTGCCAGCAGCTTTGAGCGGCAAGAGACCCAGTACTTC.

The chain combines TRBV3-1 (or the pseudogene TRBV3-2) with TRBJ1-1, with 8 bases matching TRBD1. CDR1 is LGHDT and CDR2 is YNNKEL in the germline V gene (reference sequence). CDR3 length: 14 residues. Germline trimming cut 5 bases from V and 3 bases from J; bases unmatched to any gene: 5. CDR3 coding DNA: TGTGCCAGCAGCGCGACAGGGGTGGACACTGAAGCTTTCTTT. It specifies CASSATGVDTEAFF.

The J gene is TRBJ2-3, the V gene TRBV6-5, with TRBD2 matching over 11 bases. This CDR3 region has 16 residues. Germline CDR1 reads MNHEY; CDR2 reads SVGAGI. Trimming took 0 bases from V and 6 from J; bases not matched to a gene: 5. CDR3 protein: CASSYSTSGAGDTQYF. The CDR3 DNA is TGTGCCAGCAGTTACTCGACTAGCGGGGCCGGGGATACGCAGTATTTT.

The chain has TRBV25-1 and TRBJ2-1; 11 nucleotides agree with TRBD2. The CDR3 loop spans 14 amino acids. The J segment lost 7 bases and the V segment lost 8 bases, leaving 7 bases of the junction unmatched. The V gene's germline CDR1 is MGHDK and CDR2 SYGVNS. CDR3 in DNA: TGTGCCAGCGGCAGACTAGCGGGAAAGAATGAGCAGTTCTTC. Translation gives CASGRLAGKNEQFF.

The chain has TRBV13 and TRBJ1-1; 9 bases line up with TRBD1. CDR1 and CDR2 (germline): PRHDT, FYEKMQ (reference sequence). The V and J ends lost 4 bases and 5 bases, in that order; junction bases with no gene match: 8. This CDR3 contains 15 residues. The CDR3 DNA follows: TGTGCCAGCAGCTATGCTTCCGGGACAGGGACTGAAGCTTTCTTT. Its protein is CASSYASGTGTEAFF.

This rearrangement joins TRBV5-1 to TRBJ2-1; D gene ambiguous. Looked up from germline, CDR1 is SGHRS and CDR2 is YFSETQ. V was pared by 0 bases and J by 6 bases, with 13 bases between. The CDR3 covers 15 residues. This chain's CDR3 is CASSLDSSPFNEQFF. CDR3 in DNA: TGCGCCAGCAGCTTGGATAGTTCCCCCTTCAATGAGCAGTTCTTC.

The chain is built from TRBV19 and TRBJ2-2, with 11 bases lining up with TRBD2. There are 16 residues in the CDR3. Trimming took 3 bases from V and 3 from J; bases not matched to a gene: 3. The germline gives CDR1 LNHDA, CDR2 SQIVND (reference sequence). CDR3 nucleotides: TGTGCCAGTAGTATGGGACTAGCGGAGTACACCGGGGAGCTGTTTTTT. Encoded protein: CASSMGLAEYTGELFF.

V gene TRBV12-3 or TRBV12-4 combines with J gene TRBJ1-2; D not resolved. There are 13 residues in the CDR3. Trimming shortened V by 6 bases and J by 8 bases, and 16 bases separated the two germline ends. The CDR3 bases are TGTGCCAGCAGGTTCTCCCAGGATGGGGGCTACACCTTC. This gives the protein CASRFSQDGGYTF.

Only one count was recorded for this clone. The CDR3 protein is CASQESGATDTQYF. The CDR3 region has the DNA TGTGCCAGTCAAGAGAGCGGGGCCACAGATACGCAGTATTTT. The V gene is TRBV6-5, the J gene TRBJ2-3, with 7 bases matching TRBD2. The V gene's germline CDR1 is MNHEY and CDR2 SVGAGI. V was pared by 9 bases and J by 2 bases, with 8 bases of the junction left unmatched. This CDR3 is built from 14 residues.

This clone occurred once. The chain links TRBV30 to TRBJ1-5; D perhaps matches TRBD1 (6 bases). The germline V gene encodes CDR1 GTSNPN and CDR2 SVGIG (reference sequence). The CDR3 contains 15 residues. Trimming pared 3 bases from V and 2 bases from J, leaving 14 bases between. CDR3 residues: CAWSLYTGRNQPQHF. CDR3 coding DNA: TGTGCCTGGAGCCTTTACACAGGGCGCAATCAGCCCCAGCATTTT.

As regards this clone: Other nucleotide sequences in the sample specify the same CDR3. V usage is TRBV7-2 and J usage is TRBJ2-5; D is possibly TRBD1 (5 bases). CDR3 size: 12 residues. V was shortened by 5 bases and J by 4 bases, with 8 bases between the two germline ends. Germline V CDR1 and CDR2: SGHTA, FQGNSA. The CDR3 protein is CASSPGRETQYF. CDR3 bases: TGTGCCAGCAGCCCAGGGCGAGAGACCCAGTACTTC.

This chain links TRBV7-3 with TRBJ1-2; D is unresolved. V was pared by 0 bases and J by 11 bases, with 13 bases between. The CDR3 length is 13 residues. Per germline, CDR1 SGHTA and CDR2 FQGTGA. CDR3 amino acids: CASSLTRTAAYTF. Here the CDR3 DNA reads TGTGCCAGCAGCTTAACTAGAACAGCCGCGTACACCTTC. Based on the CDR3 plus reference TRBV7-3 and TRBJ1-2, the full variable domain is GAGVSQTPSNKVTEKGKYVELRCDPISGHTALYWYRQSLGQGPEFLIYFQGTGAADDSGLPNDRFFAVRPEGSVSTLKIQRTERGDSAVYLCASSLTRTAAYTFGSGTRLTVV.

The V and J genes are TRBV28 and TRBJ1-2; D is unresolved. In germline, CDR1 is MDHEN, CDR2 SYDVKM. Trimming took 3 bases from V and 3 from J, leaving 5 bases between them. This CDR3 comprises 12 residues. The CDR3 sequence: CASSFRDYGYTF. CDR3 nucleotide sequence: TGTGCCAGCAGTTTTCGGGACTATGGCTACACCTTC.

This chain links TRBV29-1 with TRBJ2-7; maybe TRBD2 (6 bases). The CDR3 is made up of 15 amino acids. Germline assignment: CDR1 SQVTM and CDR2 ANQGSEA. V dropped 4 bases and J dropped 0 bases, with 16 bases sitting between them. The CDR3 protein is CSVGGSLASSYEQYF. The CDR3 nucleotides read TGCAGCGTTGGGGGGTCCCTAGCGTCCTCCTACGAGCAGTACTTC.

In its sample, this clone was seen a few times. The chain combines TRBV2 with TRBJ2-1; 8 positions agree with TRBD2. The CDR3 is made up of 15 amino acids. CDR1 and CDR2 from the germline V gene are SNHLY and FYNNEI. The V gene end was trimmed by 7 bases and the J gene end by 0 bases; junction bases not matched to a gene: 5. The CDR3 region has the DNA TGTGCCAGCATTACCGGGACTAGCTCCTACAATGAGCAGTTCTTC. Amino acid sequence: CASITGTSSYNEQFF. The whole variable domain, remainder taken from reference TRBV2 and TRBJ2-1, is EPEVTQTPSHQVTQMGQEVILRCVPISNHLYFYWYRQILGQKVEFLVSFYNNEISEKSEIFDDQFSVERPDGSNFTLKIRSTKLEDSAMYFCASITGTSSYNEQFFGPGTRLTVL.

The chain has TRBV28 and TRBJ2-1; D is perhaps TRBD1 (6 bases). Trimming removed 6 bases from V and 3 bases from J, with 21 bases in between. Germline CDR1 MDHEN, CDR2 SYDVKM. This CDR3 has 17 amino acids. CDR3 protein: CASRRGKSGRGYNEQFF. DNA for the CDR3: TGTGCCAGCAGGAGGGGGAAATCAGGAAGGGGCTACAATGAGCAGTTCTTC. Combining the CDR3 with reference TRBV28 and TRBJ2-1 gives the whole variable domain DVKVTQSSRYLVKRTGEKVFLECVQDMDHENMFWYRQDPGLGLRLIYFSYDVKMKEKGDIPEGYSVSREKKERFSLILESASTNQTSMYLCASRRGKSGRGYNEQFFGPGTRLTVL.

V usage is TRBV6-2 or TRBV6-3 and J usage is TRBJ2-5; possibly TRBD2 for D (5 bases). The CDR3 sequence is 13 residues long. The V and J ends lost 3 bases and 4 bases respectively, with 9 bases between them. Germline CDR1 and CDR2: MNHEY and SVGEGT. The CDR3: CASSYSDSETQYF. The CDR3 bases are TGTGCCAGCAGTTATAGCGACTCAGAGACCCAGTACTTC.